Below, 7 T cell receptor beta chains from the same sample are listed, as sequenced in a study of blood T cell repertoires in COVID-19. Assay used: immunoSEQ multiplex PCR; TCRdb lists only in-frame clones, some missing. The sample shows 98,000 or so clones, 55% to 75% of them seen only once. Sequences were obtained from peripheral blood. Receptors were obtained from a woman aged 40 to 50 with acute or convalescent COVID-19.

This clone was seen only a few times. The chain links TRBV6-6 to TRBJ2-7, with TRBD2 matching over 15 bases. Germline V CDR1 and CDR2: MNHNY, SVGAGI (reference sequence). CDR3 length: 15 amino acids. The V and J ends lost 4 bases and 7 bases, in that order; junction bases with no gene match: 5. Written as DNA, the CDR3 is TGTGCCAGCAGTTCCGGGACTAGCGGGGGGCTTGAGCAGTACTTC. Translated: CASSSGTSGGLEQYF.

The V gene is TRBV2, the J gene TRBJ2-7; maybe TRBD1 (6 bases). Trimming removed 0 bases at V and 4 bases at J, with 7 bases between. In germline, CDR1 is SNHLY, CDR2 FYNNEI. The CDR3 consists of 13 residues. The CDR3 DNA is TGTGCCAGCAGTGAAGCTGGACAGTACGAGCAGTACTTC. It codes for CASSEAGQYEQYF.

The rearrangement joins TRBV7-2 to TRBJ2-5; tentatively, D is TRBD2 (7 bases). The CDR3 is 17 amino acids. Germline V gene lookup returns CDR1 SGHTA and CDR2 FQGNSA. Trimming removed 0 bases from V and 2 bases from J, with 16 bases in between. The CDR3 protein is CASSLALMGGAQETQYF. CDR3 DNA sequence: TGTGCCAGCAGCTTAGCGCTGATGGGGGGGGCACAAGAGACCCAGTACTTC.

The chain uses TRBV2 and TRBJ1-3; 7 nucleotides agree with TRBD1. The V segment lost 9 bases and the J segment 2 bases; nucleotides outside the gene matches: 13. Germline V gene sequence: CDR1 SNHLY, CDR2 FYNNEI. This CDR3 contains 16 residues. The chain's CDR3 is CARLQGPGTAGNTIYF. In DNA form, the CDR3 reads TGTGCCAGACTTCAAGGTCCCGGGACAGCTGGAAACACCATATATTTT.

The gene calls are TRBV28 and TRBJ1-6, with a tentative D call TRBD1 (6 bases). CDR1 and CDR2 (germline): MDHEN, SYDVKM. This CDR3 is 15 amino acids long. Deletions cut 7 bases from V and 8 bases from J, with 18 bases between. The CDR3 is CASTTFTGLYSPLHF. For the CDR3, the DNA is TGTGCCAGCACTACCTTTACAGGGTTATATTCACCCCTCCACTTT.

V gene TRBV19 combines with J gene TRBJ2-7, with D perhaps matching TRBD2 (6 bases). CDR1 and CDR2 (germline): LNHDA, SQIVND (reference sequence). The CDR3 spans 15 residues. V gave up 4 bases and J gave up 6 bases, with 19 bases separating them. The CDR3 spells CASSNLPRDFSEQYF. The CDR3 DNA reads as TGTGCCAGTAGTAACCTCCCCAGGGACTTTTCCGAGCAGTACTTC. Full variable domain (rest looked up from reference TRBV19 and TRBJ2-7): DGGITQSPKYLFRKEGQNVTLSCEQNLNHDAMYWYRQDPGQGLRLIYYSQIVNDFQKGDIAEGYSVSREKKESFPLTVTSAQKNPTAFYLCASSNLPRDFSEQYFGPGTRLTVT.

CDR3 residues: CASTRGNGEAFF. In DNA form, the CDR3 reads TGTGCCAGTACACGGGGAAATGGGGAAGCTTTCTTT. This chain connects TRBV6-5 to TRBJ1-1; D not certain. CDR1 is MNHEY, CDR2 SVGAGI, per germline. The CDR3 consists of 12 residues. Trimming cost V 9 bases and J 8 bases, with 16 bases left between them.